This TCR beta chain was documented in a study of blood T cell repertoires in COVID-19. Libraries were prepared by immunoSEQ multiplex PCR; TCRdb keeps only in-frame clonotypes and omits some of them. The sample records under 250,000 clones, over 65% being singletons. Trimming stripped 0 bases from V and 3 bases from J, with 12 bases between. The CDR3 consists of 15 residues. Germline-derived CDR1 and CDR2 are SGHRS and YFSETQ. In this sample, this clone turned up a few times. The rearrangement joins TRBV5-1 to TRBJ1-2; D gene uncertain. The specimen sequenced was peripheral blood. This clonotype was sampled from a woman in her 70s with active or convalescent COVID-19. CDR3 nucleotides: TGCGCCAGCAGCTTGGCTGCAGGTCCTGACTATGGCTACACCTTC. This sequence encodes CASSLAAGPDYGYTF.